A single sample gave rise to the 5 T cell receptor gamma chains below, sequenced in a study of Vδ1+ human thymocytes. Overall study results and limits: Thymic TRG and TRD repertoires appeared highly polyclonal.

The template was reverse-transcribed extracted RNA. CDR3 amplicons came from multiplex PCR with pooled V-gene forward and constant-region reverse primers. TCRdb re-called the multiplex PCR reads through CATT. The repertoire holds 6,500 to 10,000 gamma-chain clones, with less than 70% as singletons. These receptors have no identified antigens. Input material: Vdelta1+ gamma-delta thymocytes from the thymus. Subset in this sample: FACS-sorted CD3+ TCRalphabeta- TCRVdelta1+ TCRVdelta2- thymocytes. These receptors came from a girl in the first two years of life who had congenital heart surgery.

Turning to this clone: A clone one base away is much larger, so this may be a read error. This chain uses TRGV3 with TRGJ1 or TRGJ2. Here the J gene came from matching the DNA to germline, since TCRdb omits it. With 6 bases clipped from V and 0 bases from J, the junction kept 2 bases outside the gene matches. The germline gives CDR1 VTNTFY, CDR2 YDVSTARD (reference sequence). This CDR3 spans 12 amino acids. The CDR3 sequence: CATWPNYYKKLF. CDR3 nucleotides: TGTGCCACCTGGCCGAATTATTATAAGAAACTCTTT.

The gene calls are TRGV3 and TRGJ1 or TRGJ2. The J gene is not listed in TCRdb, so it was assigned here from a DNA match to germline. Germline CDR1 reads VTNTFY; CDR2 reads YDVSTARD (reference sequence). V lost 0 bases and J lost 5; bases outside the gene matches: 13. The CDR3 length is 16 residues. CDR3 DNA: TGTGCCACCTGGGACAGGCCCTATATTTCTAATTATAAGAAACTCTTT. It encodes CATWDRPYISNYKKLF.

The chain combines TRGV3 with TRGJ1 or TRGJ2. TCRdb does not report a J gene; here it was assigned by matching the DNA to germline references. The ends lost 0 bases at V and 4 bases at J; junction bases unmatched: 9. CDR1 VTNTFY and CDR2 YDVSTARD come from the germline V gene (reference sequence). The CDR3 consists of 15 residues. Written as DNA, the CDR3 is TGTGCCACCTGGGACAGGCTGAGAGGATATTATAAGAAACTCTTT. This gives the protein CATWDRLRGYYKKLF.

This clone was detected only a few times. The chain employs TRGV2 and TRGJ1 or TRGJ2. TCRdb carries no J gene annotation; the J gene was assigned here by matching the DNA with germline. The CDR3 has 14 amino acids. The V gene's germline CDR1 is EGSNGY and CDR2 YDSYNSKV. V shed 3 bases, J shed 10 bases, and the junction held 15 bases outside the gene matches. The CDR3 coding sequence is TGTGCCACCTGGGACCGTTCTGGATTAGAGAAGAAACTCTTT. This sequence encodes CATWDRSGLEKKLF.

This clone has more than one count but fewer than ten. The chain carries TRGV9 and TRGJ1 or TRGJ2. Germline matching of the DNA provided the J gene here, since TCRdb leaves it blank. The trim removed 2 bases at V and 6 bases at J, leaving 4 bases unmatched. Looked up from germline, CDR1 is GITISATS and CDR2 is ISYDGTV (reference sequence). This CDR3 has 12 residues. The CDR3 bases are TGTGCCTTGTGGGAGGCGCGTTATAAGAAACTCTTT. Translating it yields CALWEARYKKLF.